This T cell receptor (beta chain) stems from a study of neurological immune-mediated disorders. General study results and limits: In HTLV-1-associated myelopathy, TCR clonal expansion was greatest, whereas multiple sclerosis had the least, falling below healthy controls.

The authors produced cDNA by 5'RACE using 10-nucleotide random UMIs. The authors obtained over 180 million TCR-beta sequences from 15-18 subjects per sequencing run. TCRdb itself ran the 5' RACE reads through MiXCR, one entry per CDR3 protein. Among fewer than 25,000 distinct CDR3 sequences listed, around an eighth were seen once. Unsorted libraries were generated from 2 million PBMCs held at -80 degrees C. Germline values: CDR1 SQVTM, CDR2 ANQGSEA. This CDR3 contains 14 residues. Trimming cost V 7 bases and J 0 bases, with 13 bases left between them. This clonotype was detected ten times or more. Its antigen is still unknown.

Sequencing was done on a sample of PBMCs. This TCR came from a woman in her fifties or sixties with HTLV-1-associated myelopathy (HAM/TSP). This chain connects TRBV29-1 to TRBJ2-4, with D tentatively TRBD2 (5 bases). The CDR3 protein is CSAKVRGAKNIQYF. The CDR3 DNA sequence: TGCAGCGCTAAGGTCCGGGGAGCCAAAAACATTCAGTACTTC.